Sequencing of this T cell receptor (beta chain) was carried out in a study of T cells expressing NK-cell markers. About the research overall: With respect to HCMV, most of the eight sequenced donors were seropositive, and one was seronegative.

Study-level points and caveats: Several donors' CD3+CD56-NKG2C+ cells were dominated by the same clonotypes. Roughly 6 of the donors carried dominant NKG2C+ clonotypes that took up 1.0-7.0% of their CD8+ T cells.

From germline, CDR1 is MDHEN and CDR2 SYDVKM. This CDR3 is 15 amino acids long. Worth noting for this clonotype: The antigen is undetermined.

TCRdb re-analyzed the 5' RACE reads; it lists each CDR3 protein once, without DNA. The sample data list 500,000 to 700,000 distinct CDR3 sequences. The sequence was collected from a man between 18 and 35 years old in good health. The V and J genes are TRBV28 and TRBJ2-7; the TCRdb D gene call, TRBD1, has no DNA to confirm it. The sequencing input was blood T cells: a sorted CD56 or NKG2C T cell subset, CD4+ or CD8+ T cells, or bulk PBMC T cells (not recorded which). CDR3 loop: CASSSPGTGIYEQYF.